The TCR beta chain under discussion was sequenced for a study of Ad26.COV2.S vaccination and SARS-CoV-2 variants. Sequencing was performed with immunoSEQ multiplex PCR; in TCRdb, only in-frame clones are kept and a portion is missing. The profile covers about 440,000 clones, with 90% appearing a single time and around 4.2% taken by the ten largest. Treatment denoted: around 19 received Ad26.COV2.S at low or high dose, single or two shots; 5 received placebo; per-sample allocation not given. The study sampled participants on day 63 after the first vaccine or placebo injection. Germline CDR1 is SGHRS and CDR2 is YFSETQ. The CDR3 is 15 amino acids. Trimming cost V 4 bases and J 2 bases; bases outside gene matches: 5.

The chain couples TRBV5-1 to TRBJ2-2; 7 bases agree with TRBD1. The sample was peripheral blood, taken in a trial of Ad26.COV2.S vaccine versus placebo. The sequence was obtained from a person aged 18-65 years who received the Ad26.COV2.S COVID-19 vaccine or a placebo. The CDR3: CASSRDSLNTGELFF. For the CDR3, the DNA is TGCGCCAGCAGCCGGGACAGCCTAAACACCGGGGAGCTGTTTTTT.